This entry is about one T cell receptor beta chain. Running of the assay took place at deep level. Assay used: immunoSEQ multiplex PCR; TCRdb lists only in-frame clones, some missing. The sample contains about 1.1 million clones, about four fifths of which appear only once. The data were taken from a study of shared clonotypes between healthy human individuals. CDR3 length equals 11 residues. CDR1 DFQATT and CDR2 SNEGSKA come from the germline V gene (reference sequence). V shed 5 bases and J shed 13 bases, with 12 bases lying between them. The sample consisted of memory CD4+ T cells from PBMCs. Subset: CD45RA-negative fraction. V usage is TRBV20-1 and J usage is TRBJ1-6; D is uncertain. This TCR came from a man between 18 and 35 years old in good health. Some clones in this sample may be carry-over from other donors' samples. The CDR3, as DNA: TGCAGTGCTGGGTCTATGGGGCCCCTCCACTTT. This codes for CSAGSMGPLHF.